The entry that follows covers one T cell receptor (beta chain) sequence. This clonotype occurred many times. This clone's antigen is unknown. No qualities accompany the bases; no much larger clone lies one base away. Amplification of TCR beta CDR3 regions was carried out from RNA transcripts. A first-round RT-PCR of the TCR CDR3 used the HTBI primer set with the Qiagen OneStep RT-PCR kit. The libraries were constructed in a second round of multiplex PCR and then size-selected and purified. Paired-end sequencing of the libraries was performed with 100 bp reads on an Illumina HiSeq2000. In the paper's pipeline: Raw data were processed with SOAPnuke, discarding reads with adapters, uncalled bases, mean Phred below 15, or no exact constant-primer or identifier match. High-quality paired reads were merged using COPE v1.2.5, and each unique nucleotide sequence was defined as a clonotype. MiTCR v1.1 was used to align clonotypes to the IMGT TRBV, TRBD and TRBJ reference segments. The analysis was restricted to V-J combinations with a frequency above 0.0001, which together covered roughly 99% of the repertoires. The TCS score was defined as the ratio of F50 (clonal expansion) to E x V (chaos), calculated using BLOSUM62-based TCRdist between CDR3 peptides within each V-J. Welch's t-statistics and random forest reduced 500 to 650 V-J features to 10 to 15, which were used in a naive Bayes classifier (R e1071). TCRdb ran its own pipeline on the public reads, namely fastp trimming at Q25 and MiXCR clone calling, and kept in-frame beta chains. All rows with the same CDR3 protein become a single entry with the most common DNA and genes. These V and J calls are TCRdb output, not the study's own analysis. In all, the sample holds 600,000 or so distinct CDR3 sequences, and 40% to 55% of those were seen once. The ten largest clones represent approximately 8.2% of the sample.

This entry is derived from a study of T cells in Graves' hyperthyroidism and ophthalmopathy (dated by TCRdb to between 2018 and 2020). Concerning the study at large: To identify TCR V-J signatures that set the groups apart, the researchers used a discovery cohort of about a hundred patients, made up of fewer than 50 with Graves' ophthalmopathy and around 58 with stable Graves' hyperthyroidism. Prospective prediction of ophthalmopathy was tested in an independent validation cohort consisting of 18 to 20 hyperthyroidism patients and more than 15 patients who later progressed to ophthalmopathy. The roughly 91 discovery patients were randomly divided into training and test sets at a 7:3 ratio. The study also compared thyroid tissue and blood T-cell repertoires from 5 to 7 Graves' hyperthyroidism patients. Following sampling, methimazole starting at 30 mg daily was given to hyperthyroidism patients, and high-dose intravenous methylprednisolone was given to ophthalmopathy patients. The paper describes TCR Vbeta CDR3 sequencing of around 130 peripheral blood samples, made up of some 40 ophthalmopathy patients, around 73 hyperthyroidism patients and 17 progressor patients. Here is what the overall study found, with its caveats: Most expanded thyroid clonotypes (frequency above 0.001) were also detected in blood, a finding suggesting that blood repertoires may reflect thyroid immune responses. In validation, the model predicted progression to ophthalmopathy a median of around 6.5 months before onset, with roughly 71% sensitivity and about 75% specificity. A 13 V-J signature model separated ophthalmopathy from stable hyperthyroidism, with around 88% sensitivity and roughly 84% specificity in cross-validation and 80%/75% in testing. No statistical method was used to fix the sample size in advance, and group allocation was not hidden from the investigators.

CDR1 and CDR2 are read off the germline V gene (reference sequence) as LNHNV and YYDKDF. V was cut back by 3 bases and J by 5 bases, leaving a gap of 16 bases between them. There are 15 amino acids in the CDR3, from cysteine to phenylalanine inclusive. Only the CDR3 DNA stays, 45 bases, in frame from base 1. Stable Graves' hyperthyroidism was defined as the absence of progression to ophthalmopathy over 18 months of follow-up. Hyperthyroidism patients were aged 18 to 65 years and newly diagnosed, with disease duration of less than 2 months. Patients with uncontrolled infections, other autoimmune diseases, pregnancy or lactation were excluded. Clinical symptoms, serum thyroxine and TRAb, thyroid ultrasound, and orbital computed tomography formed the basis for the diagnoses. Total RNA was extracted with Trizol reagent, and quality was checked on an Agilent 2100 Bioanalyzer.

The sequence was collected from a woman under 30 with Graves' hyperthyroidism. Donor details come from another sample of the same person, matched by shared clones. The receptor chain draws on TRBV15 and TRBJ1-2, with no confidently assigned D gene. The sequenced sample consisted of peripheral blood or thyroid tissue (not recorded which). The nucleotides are TGTGCCACCAGCAGTCCGGACCGCACAGCTTATGGCTACACCTTC. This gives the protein CATSSPDRTAYGYTF.